Detailed here is one TCR beta chain. What it binds is unknown. Assay: immunoSEQ multiplex PCR; the TCRdb copy retains only in-frame clones and omits some. The sample includes 150,000 to 200,000 clones, less than 90% of them seen just once. The record originates from a study of T cell responses to AZD1222 COVID-19 vaccine. Regarding the study as a whole: At baseline, just 6 or 7 AZD1222 recipients tested seropositive. CD4 TCRs associated with vaccination spanned spike, dominating at 160-218 and 743-854. Possibly, clonal diversity was underestimated; donors were largely white British and included more females.

Trimming took 5 bases from V and 4 from J; bases not matched to a gene: 3. There are 13 residues in the CDR3. CDR1 is MNHEY and CDR2 is SVGAGI in the germline V gene. The chain combines TRBV6-5 with TRBJ1-2, with TRBD1 matching over 8 bases. The starting material was peripheral blood, obtained on day 0 of AZD1222 vaccination. This TCR was sampled from an adult in good health. CDR3 sequence: CASSPDRGYGYTF. CDR3 coding DNA: TGTGCCAGCAGTCCCGACAGGGGCTATGGCTACACCTTC.